The source of this TCR beta chain is a study of shared clonotypes between healthy human individuals. General study points: Despite large depth, sorted-subset datasets appeared incompletely sequenced.

Every donor was a Caucasian adult from Nashville, Tennessee. The CDR3 is made up of 18 amino acids. The J segment lost 2 bases and the V segment lost 1 base, leaving 10 bases of the junction unmatched. CDR1 and CDR2 (germline): SGHAT, FQNNGV. As to this clone: Its antigen remains unidentified.

Deep-level running was used for the assay. Roughly 200 ng DNA, tens of thousands of T cell genomes, went into each sorted-subset replicate PCR. Clones were sequenced by immunoSEQ multiplex PCR, and TCRdb holds only the in-frame ones, with some missing. Counted here are fewer than 3 million clones, 85% to 95% occurring once; the ten biggest clones make up approximately 0.39%. The sequencing sample was made of naive CD4+ T cells from PBMCs. Specified subset: CD45RA+ positively selected. The receptor was isolated from a man aged 18 to 30 in good health. Some clones in this sample may be carry-over from other donors' samples. This chain uses TRBV11-2 with TRBJ2-1; TRBD2 aligns across 8 bases. CDR3 region: CASSLVPSGRTTYNEQFF. DNA for the CDR3: TGTGCCAGCAGCTTAGTCCCTAGCGGGCGGACCACCTACAATGAGCAGTTCTTC.